This T cell receptor (beta chain) is from a study of PD-1 blockade in classical Hodgkin lymphoma. On the study more broadly: Intravenous infusions of nivolumab 3 mg/kg reached patients every 2 weeks.

Here immunoSEQ multiplex PCR was the method, and the copy in TCRdb shows in-frame clones only, minus some. The sample carries around 44,000 clones, around 83% recorded once. The CDR3 sequence is 16 residues long. J gave up 4 bases and V 6 bases, and 14 bases lay outside the gene matches. CDR1 and CDR2 (germline): SNHLY, FYNNEI. Patients all relapsed after autologous stem cell transplantation, and there was variation in brentuximab vedotin exposure. A word on this clone: The antigen is not known.

General observations from the study: Before treatment, TCR diversity in newly diagnosed patients was reportedly lower than in healthy donors. Complete responders' diversity at baseline resembled that of newly diagnosed patients. Nothing has yet pinned down what causes the repertoire differences, possibly disease activity or prior therapy.

Here the sequenced sample was peripheral blood mononuclear cells (PBMCs), taken before the second cycle of nivolumab. This TCR derives from a human donor with classical Hodgkin lymphoma. The genes are TRBV2 and TRBJ1-1; 7 bases map to TRBD1. The CDR3 nucleotides read TGTGCCAGCAGCTCCCAGGGGGGTGGGTTGTTCACTGAAGCTTTCTTT. This encodes CASSSQGGGLFTEAFF.